These T cell receptor beta chains were read from a single sample in a study of blood T cell repertoires in COVID-19. Clones were sequenced by immunoSEQ multiplex PCR, and TCRdb holds only the in-frame ones, with some missing. The sample shows fewer than 150,000 clones, around 87% of them seen only once. The sample was peripheral blood. All receptors come from a woman aged 40 to 50 with acute or convalescent COVID-19. The CDR3 runs from the conserved cysteine through the conserved F or W. Fields, in order: CDR3 DNA, CDR3 protein, D gene, clone size, J gene, V gene. A D gene is named only where the DNA matches it firmly. Where a row states a size, it is once, few, many or the class of an expanded clone; other rows omit it.

CDR3nt: TGTGCCAGCAGCTTAGGTGGATCGGGGGGTCAAGAGACCCAGTACTTC; CDR3aa: CASSLGGSGGQETQYF; d_gene: TRBD2; abundance: NA; j_gene: TRBJ2-5; v_gene: TRBV7-2
CDR3nt: TGTGCCAGCACCCGACAGGGACAGAGCGGCGAGCAGTACTTC; CDR3aa: CASTRQGQSGEQYF; d_gene: TRBD1; abundance: NA; j_gene: TRBJ2-7; v_gene: TRBV6-5
CDR3nt: TGTGCCATCAGTGAGGCCAGGGGCCGCTTCCAAGAGACCCAGTACTTC; CDR3aa: CAISEARGRFQETQYF; d_gene: NA; abundance: NA; j_gene: TRBJ2-5; v_gene: TRBV10-3
CDR3nt: TGTGCCAGCAGTCCGTTGGGGGGGAGAAAGGTCTATGGCTACACCTTC; CDR3aa: CASSPLGGRKVYGYTF; d_gene: NA; abundance: NA; j_gene: TRBJ1-2; v_gene: TRBV27
CDR3nt: TGTGCCAGCAACCAACAGGGGAAGGATGGCTACACCTTC; CDR3aa: CASNQQGKDGYTF; d_gene: TRBD1; abundance: NA; j_gene: TRBJ1-2; v_gene: TRBV12-3/TRBV12-4
CDR3nt: TGTGCCAGCAGCTTCCGACAGGCGACGGGCACTGAAGCTTTCTTT; CDR3aa: CASSFRQATGTEAFF; d_gene: NA; abundance: once; j_gene: TRBJ1-1; v_gene: TRBV7-2
CDR3nt: TGCGCCAGCATTTACTCGGGAGGTGAGCAGTTCTTC; CDR3aa: CASIYSGGEQFF; d_gene: TRBD2; abundance: NA; j_gene: TRBJ2-1; v_gene: TRBV10-1
CDR3nt: TGTGCCAGCAGGGCCGGGGGGGAGCTGTTTTTT; CDR3aa: CASRAGGELFF; d_gene: NA; abundance: NA; j_gene: TRBJ2-2; v_gene: TRBV7-2
CDR3nt: TGTGCCAGCAGCTTGCGGGGGCCGAACAATGAGCAGTTCTTC; CDR3aa: CASSLRGPNNEQFF; d_gene: NA; abundance: few; j_gene: TRBJ2-1; v_gene: TRBV7-2
CDR3nt: TGTGCCAGCAGCTTAGAGGGTGGGAGGGCAGATACGCAGTATTTT; CDR3aa: CASSLEGGRADTQYF; d_gene: TRBD2; abundance: NA; j_gene: TRBJ2-3; v_gene: TRBV7-9
CDR3nt: TGTGCCAGCAGCCAAGTTTGGGGTCTAGCGGGGTCCTACAATGAGCAGTTCTTC; CDR3aa: CASSQVWGLAGSYNEQFF; d_gene: TRBD2; abundance: few; j_gene: TRBJ2-1; v_gene: TRBV3-1/TRBV3-2
CDR3nt: TGTGCCAGCAGACCCGGACTAGCGGGAGAAAGAGCGGAATACTACGAGCAGTACTTC; CDR3aa: CASRPGLAGERAEYYEQYF; d_gene: TRBD2; abundance: NA; j_gene: TRBJ2-7; v_gene: TRBV7-9
CDR3nt: TGCGCCAGCAGCTTGGCAGGGCCTCAAGAGACCCAGTACTTC; CDR3aa: CASSLAGPQETQYF; d_gene: NA; abundance: NA; j_gene: TRBJ2-5; v_gene: TRBV5-1
CDR3nt: TGTGCCAGCTCACCCCGACAGGCAATGAACACTGAAGCTTTCTTT; CDR3aa: CASSPRQAMNTEAFF; d_gene: NA; abundance: once; j_gene: TRBJ1-1; v_gene: TRBV18
CDR3nt: TGTGCCTGGGAGACCCCGCGCGGGCAATCCTACGAGCAGTACTTC; CDR3aa: CAWETPRGQSYEQYF; d_gene: NA; abundance: once; j_gene: TRBJ2-7; v_gene: TRBV30
CDR3nt: TGTGCCAGCAGCGCACTAGCGGGGGGGGCCTACGAGCAGTACTTC; CDR3aa: CASSALAGGAYEQYF; d_gene: TRBD2; abundance: NA; j_gene: TRBJ2-7; v_gene: TRBV6-5
CDR3nt: TGTGCCAGCAGTTACTCCGAGCTGACCCAGTACTTC; CDR3aa: CASSYSELTQYF; d_gene: NA; abundance: NA; j_gene: TRBJ2-5; v_gene: TRBV6-2/TRBV6-3
CDR3nt: TGTGCCAGCAGTTACACAGGGGTCTCCTACAATGAGCAGTTCTTC; CDR3aa: CASSYTGVSYNEQFF; d_gene: TRBD1; abundance: once; j_gene: TRBJ2-1; v_gene: TRBV6-5
CDR3nt: TGTGCCAGCAGCTTGGGTGTCGTGAACACTGAAGCTTTCTTT; CDR3aa: CASSLGVVNTEAFF; d_gene: NA; abundance: NA; j_gene: TRBJ1-1; v_gene: TRBV5-8
CDR3nt: TGTGCCAGCAGCTTAGCTGGGGGGGCGGCTGAGCAGTTCTTC; CDR3aa: CASSLAGGAAEQFF; d_gene: NA; abundance: NA; j_gene: TRBJ2-1; v_gene: TRBV7-9
CDR3nt: TGTGCCATCAGCCCTTTTATATATTACGAGCAGTACTTC; CDR3aa: CAISPFIYYEQYF; d_gene: NA; abundance: NA; j_gene: TRBJ2-7; v_gene: TRBV10-3
CDR3nt: TGTGCCAGCAGCTTGATTGGGAGGGGTGACACCGGGGAGCTGTTTTTT; CDR3aa: CASSLIGRGDTGELFF; d_gene: TRBD2; abundance: NA; j_gene: TRBJ2-2; v_gene: TRBV7-9
CDR3nt: TGTGCCAGCAGTTATTCTGGCGGGACCTACGAGCAGTACTTC; CDR3aa: CASSYSGGTYEQYF; d_gene: NA; abundance: NA; j_gene: TRBJ2-7; v_gene: TRBV6-5
CDR3nt: TGTGCCAGTAGTATAGGTTACAGGGGAAATCAGCCCCAGCATTTT; CDR3aa: CASSIGYRGNQPQHF; d_gene: TRBD1; abundance: NA; j_gene: TRBJ1-5; v_gene: TRBV19
CDR3nt: TGTGCCAGCAGCGTAGGACAGGGCTATGGCTACACCTTC; CDR3aa: CASSVGQGYGYTF; d_gene: TRBD1; abundance: NA; j_gene: TRBJ1-2; v_gene: TRBV7-9
CDR3nt: TGTGCCAGCAGCAGTCTACCCTCTAGCACAGATACGCAGTATTTT; CDR3aa: CASSSLPSSTDTQYF; d_gene: NA; abundance: NA; j_gene: TRBJ2-3; v_gene: TRBV7-9
CDR3nt: TGTGCCAGCTCACCACCGATAGTAAGGGGCACTGAAGCTTTCTTT; CDR3aa: CASSPPIVRGTEAFF; d_gene: NA; abundance: NA; j_gene: TRBJ1-1; v_gene: TRBV18
CDR3nt: TGCGCCAGCAGCCAAGCCTACACCCCGACGGGGCCCCAGCATTTT; CDR3aa: CASSQAYTPTGPQHF; d_gene: NA; abundance: few; j_gene: TRBJ1-5; v_gene: TRBV4-3
CDR3nt: TGTGCCATCAGAACCGGGACAGGGGGCGGTGGCTACACCTTC; CDR3aa: CAIRTGTGGGGYTF; d_gene: TRBD1; abundance: NA; j_gene: TRBJ1-2; v_gene: TRBV10-3
CDR3nt: TGTGCCAGCAGCCACACCGGACAGGGTGCGAACACTGAAGCTTTCTTT; CDR3aa: CASSHTGQGANTEAFF; d_gene: TRBD1; abundance: NA; j_gene: TRBJ1-1; v_gene: TRBV3-1/TRBV3-2
CDR3nt: TGTGCCTGGAGTGGAGGGAGCAATGGCTACACCTTC; CDR3aa: CAWSGGSNGYTF; d_gene: NA; abundance: few; j_gene: TRBJ1-2; v_gene: TRBV30
CDR3nt: TGTGCCAGCAGAAACACCGGGGAGCTGTTTTTT; CDR3aa: CASRNTGELFF; d_gene: NA; abundance: NA; j_gene: TRBJ2-2; v_gene: TRBV19
CDR3nt: TGCAGCGTTGAGGGCACCCACTCCTACGAGCAGTACTTC; CDR3aa: CSVEGTHSYEQYF; d_gene: NA; abundance: NA; j_gene: TRBJ2-7; v_gene: TRBV29-1
CDR3nt: TGTGCCAGCAGTGATCCTAGCGGGAGGGGCCCCGGGGAGCTGTTTTTT; CDR3aa: CASSDPSGRGPGELFF; d_gene: TRBD2; abundance: NA; j_gene: TRBJ2-2; v_gene: TRBV6-1
CDR3nt: TGTGCCAGCAGTGGGGCTAGCGGGAGTTATTCTGAGCAGTTCTTC; CDR3aa: CASSGASGSYSEQFF; d_gene: TRBD2; abundance: NA; j_gene: TRBJ2-1; v_gene: TRBV6-4
CDR3nt: TGTGCCAGCTCACCACCGCTTGGGGGCGCAGGGAATGGCTACACCTTC; CDR3aa: CASSPPLGGAGNGYTF; d_gene: NA; abundance: NA; j_gene: TRBJ1-2; v_gene: TRBV18
CDR3nt: TGTGCCAGCAGCCGGGACTCCAGAACCGACGAGCAGTTCTTC; CDR3aa: CASSRDSRTDEQFF; d_gene: NA; abundance: NA; j_gene: TRBJ2-1; v_gene: TRBV7-9
CDR3nt: TGTGCCAGCAGGGCAACCGGACACAGCTATGGCTACACCTTC; CDR3aa: CASRATGHSYGYTF; d_gene: NA; abundance: NA; j_gene: TRBJ1-2; v_gene: TRBV28
CDR3nt: TGTGCCAGCAGTGGCACTAGCGGGGGGGCAACCTACGAGCAGTACTTC; CDR3aa: CASSGTSGGATYEQYF; d_gene: TRBD2; abundance: NA; j_gene: TRBJ2-7; v_gene: TRBV6-2/TRBV6-3